Listed below are T cell receptor beta chains from one sample, sequenced in a study of blood T cell repertoires in COVID-19. Libraries were prepared by immunoSEQ multiplex PCR; TCRdb keeps only in-frame clonotypes and omits some of them. The table records under 30,000 clones, around 83% of them present only once. What was sequenced was peripheral blood. The receptors shown here come from a human donor in a cohort sampled during active COVID-19. CDR3s include the opening cysteine and the closing phenylalanine or tryptophan. A D gene is named only where the DNA matches it firmly. Clone size is given for some rows only: seen once, a few or many times, or a class if the clone is expanded.

clone_size	v_call	j_call	d_call	cdr3_aa	cdr3_nt
few	TRBV4-1	TRBJ1-2	TRBD1	CASSSNTGGVGYGYTF	TGCGCCAGCAGCTCCAATACAGGGGGCGTGGGCTATGGCTACACCTTC
-	TRBV6-5	TRBJ1-2	-	CASSYSKAGWYGYTF	TGTGCCAGCAGTTACTCGAAGGCAGGGTGGTATGGCTACACCTTC
-	TRBV3-1/TRBV3-2	TRBJ2-5	TRBD2	CASSLRTSGGQETQYF	TGTGCCAGCAGCCTTCGGACTAGCGGGGGACAAGAGACCCAGTACTTC
once	TRBV3-1/TRBV3-2	TRBJ2-1	TRBD1	CASSSYRGAADEQFF	TGTGCCAGCAGCTCCTACAGGGGGGCAGCTGATGAGCAGTTCTTC
-	TRBV7-8	TRBJ2-7	-	CASSHDSYEQYF	TGTGCCAGCAGCCACGACAGCTACGAGCAGTACTTC
-	TRBV9	TRBJ2-5	TRBD2	CASSASGISETQYF	TGTGCCAGCAGCGCCAGCGGGATCAGTGAGACCCAGTACTTC
-	TRBV21-1	TRBJ1-2	-	CASSKWEARESSGYTF	TGTGCCAGCAGCAAATGGGAGGCCAGGGAGAGTTCTGGCTACACCTTC
once	TRBV5-1	TRBJ1-1	TRBD1	CASSRNRGPMNTEAFF	TGCGCCAGCAGCCGAAACAGGGGGCCGATGAACACTGAAGCTTTCTTT
-	TRBV29-1	TRBJ2-7	TRBD2	CSAELAGGYEQYF	TGCAGCGCTGAACTAGCGGGAGGGTACGAGCAGTACTTC
-	TRBV9	TRBJ2-3	-	CASSGAELGGTDTQYF	TGTGCCAGCAGCGGAGCCGAGTTAGGGGGCACAGATACGCAGTATTTT
-	TRBV11-2	TRBJ1-6	-	CASSLGEGSSSPLHF	TGTGCCAGCAGCTTAGGAGAGGGTTCTAGTTCACCCCTCCACTTT
-	TRBV15	TRBJ1-2	-	CATSTGSANYGYTF	TGTGCCACCTCGACAGGTTCCGCTAACTATGGCTACACCTTC
few	TRBV9	TRBJ2-7	-	CASSVDRGEQYF	TGTGCCAGCAGCGTAGATCGGGGCGAGCAGTACTTC
-	TRBV19	TRBJ2-2	TRBD1	CASSIDGQGFAGELFF	TGTGCCAGTAGTATAGACGGACAGGGGTTCGCCGGGGAGCTGTTTTTT
-	TRBV19	TRBJ1-2	TRBD1	CASSPHRGLYGYTF	TGTGCCAGTAGTCCGCACAGGGGGCTGTATGGCTACACCTTC
once	TRBV27	TRBJ2-3	TRBD2	CASSTWTSLADTQYF	TGTGCCAGCAGTACCTGGACTAGCCTTGCAGATACGCAGTATTTT
-	TRBV5-1	TRBJ2-1	TRBD2	CASSLVGTSGDNEQFF	TGCGCCAGCAGCTTGGTCGGGACTAGCGGAGACAATGAGCAGTTCTTC
-	TRBV4-2	TRBJ1-5	TRBD1	CASSVTGTGEPQHF	TGTGCCAGCAGCGTCACCGGGACAGGGGAGCCCCAGCATTTT
-	TRBV13	TRBJ2-5	-	CASSLGGGETQYF	TGTGCCAGCAGCTTAGGCGGAGGAGAGACCCAGTACTTC
-	TRBV4-2	TRBJ2-3	TRBD2	CASSQGRAGITDTQYF	TGTGCCAGCAGCCAAGGAAGAGCGGGAATCACAGATACGCAGTATTTT
once	TRBV11-2	TRBJ1-6	-	CASSPTRGRANSPLHF	TGTGCCAGCAGCCCTACTCGAGGTAGAGCGAATTCACCCCTCCACTTT
-	TRBV28	TRBJ1-2	TRBD1	CASSYGTGVDHGYTF	TGTGCCAGCAGTTATGGGACAGGGGTAGATCATGGCTACACCTTC
-	TRBV3-1/TRBV3-2	TRBJ1-4	-	CASSPGVHRTNEKLFF	TGTGCCAGCAGCCCAGGCGTCCACCGGACTAATGAAAAACTGTTTTTT
-	TRBV7-2	TRBJ2-1	-	CASSSFSHNEQFF	TGTGCCAGCAGCTCTTTTAGTCACAATGAGCAGTTCTTC
-	TRBV19	TRBJ1-4	-	CASKGRSQGHEKLFF	TGTGCCAGTAAGGGACGTTCACAGGGACATGAAAAACTGTTTTTT
few	TRBV4-2	TRBJ1-1	-	CASSQDTVTEAFF	TGTGCCAGCAGCCAAGATACAGTCACTGAAGCTTTCTTT
once	TRBV12-2	TRBJ1-1	-	CASRCSSDTEAFF	TGTGCAAGTCGGTGTTCGTCAGACACTGAAGCTTTCTTT
-	TRBV6-2/TRBV6-3	TRBJ2-5	TRBD2	CASSSASGRTGVETQYF	TGTGCCAGCAGTTCTGCTAGCGGGAGGACGGGGGTCGAGACCCAGTACTTC
-	TRBV6-4	TRBJ2-3	TRBD1	CASSDSQGIGDTQYF	TGTGCCAGCAGTGACTCACAGGGGATAGGAGATACGCAGTATTTT